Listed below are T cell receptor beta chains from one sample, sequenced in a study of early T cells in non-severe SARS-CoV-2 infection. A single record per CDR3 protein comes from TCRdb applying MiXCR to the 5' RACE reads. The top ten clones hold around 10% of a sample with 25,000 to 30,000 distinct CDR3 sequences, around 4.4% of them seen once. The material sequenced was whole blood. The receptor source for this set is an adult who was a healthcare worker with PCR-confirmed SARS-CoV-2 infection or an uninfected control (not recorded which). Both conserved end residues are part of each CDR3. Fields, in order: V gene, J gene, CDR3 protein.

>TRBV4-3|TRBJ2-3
CASSQDPQADTQYF
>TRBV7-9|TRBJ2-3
CASSWGQGASDTQYF
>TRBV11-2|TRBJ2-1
CASSRRQGFMSYNEQFF
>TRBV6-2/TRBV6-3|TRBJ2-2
CASSYRDDTGELFF
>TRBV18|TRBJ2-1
CASSPSTGESYNEQFF
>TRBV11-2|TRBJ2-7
CASSLDRAGLAGGYEQYF
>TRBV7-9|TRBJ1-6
CASSLMVLDDSPLHF
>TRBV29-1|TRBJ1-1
CSVYRPLNTEAFF
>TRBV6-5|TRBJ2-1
CASSYSGQAYNEQFF
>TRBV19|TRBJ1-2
CASRIFIRGTANYGYTF
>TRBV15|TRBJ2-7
CATSRSGPGYEQYF
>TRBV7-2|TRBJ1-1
CASKSTEAFF
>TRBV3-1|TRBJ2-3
CASSRGEGRTDTQYF
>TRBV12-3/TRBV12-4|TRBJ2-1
CASQRSGGGRFNEQFF
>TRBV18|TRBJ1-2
CASSPETGVGYTF
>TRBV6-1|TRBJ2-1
CASSPMGSGRAYEQFF
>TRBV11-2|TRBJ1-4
CASTPGGTNEKLFF
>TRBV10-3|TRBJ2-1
CAISESGALGFF
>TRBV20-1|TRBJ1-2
CSATGTGTNYGYTF
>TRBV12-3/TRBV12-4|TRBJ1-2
CASSFEGGTGYTF
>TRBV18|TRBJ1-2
CASSPGNPERVGYTF
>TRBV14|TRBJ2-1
CASSRSTSVRRDEQFF
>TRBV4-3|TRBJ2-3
CASSQAWGTDTQYF
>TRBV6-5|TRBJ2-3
CASTPRGGSYVPDTQYF